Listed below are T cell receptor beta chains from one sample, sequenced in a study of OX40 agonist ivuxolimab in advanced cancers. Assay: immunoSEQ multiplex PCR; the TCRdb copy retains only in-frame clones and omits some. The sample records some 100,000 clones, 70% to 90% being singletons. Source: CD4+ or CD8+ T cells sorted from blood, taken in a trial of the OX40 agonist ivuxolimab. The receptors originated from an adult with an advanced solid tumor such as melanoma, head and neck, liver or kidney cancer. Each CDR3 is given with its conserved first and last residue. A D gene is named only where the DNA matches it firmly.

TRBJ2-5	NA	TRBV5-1	CASSLDLGGLETQYF
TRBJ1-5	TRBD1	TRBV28	CASSTDRDQPQHF
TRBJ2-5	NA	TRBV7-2	CASSQMPGDQYF
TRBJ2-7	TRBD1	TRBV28	CASSSGQAGHYEQYF
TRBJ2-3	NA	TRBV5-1	CASSLGGVGTDTQYF
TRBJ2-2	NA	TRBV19	CASSDRGVNTGELFF
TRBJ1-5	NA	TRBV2	CASSVGQLNQPQHF
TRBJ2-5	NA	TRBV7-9	CASSSAATGKETQYF
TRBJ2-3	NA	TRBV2	CASSEAGPQYF
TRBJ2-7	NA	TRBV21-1	CASSKAYLTLASYEQYF
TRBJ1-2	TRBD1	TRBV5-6	CASIQNTGTGYSGYTF
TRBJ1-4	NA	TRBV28	CASGGGQTTNEKLFF
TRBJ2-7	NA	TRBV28	CASSLWTYGTYEQYF
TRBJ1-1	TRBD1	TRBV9	CASSVAPTGGNTEAFF
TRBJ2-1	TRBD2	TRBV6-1	CASSTLAGVANEQFF
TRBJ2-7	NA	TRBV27	CASRKATGHEQYF
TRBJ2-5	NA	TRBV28	CASSRFQETQYF
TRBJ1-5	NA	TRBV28	CATVPKYWGSRNQPQHF
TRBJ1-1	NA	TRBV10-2	CASSGPSNTEAFF
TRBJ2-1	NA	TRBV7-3	CASSPGRESYNEQFF
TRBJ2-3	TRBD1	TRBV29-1	CSVEVDRVTDTQYF
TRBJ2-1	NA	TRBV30	CAWSGSSYNEQFF
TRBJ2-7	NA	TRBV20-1	CSASNYEQYF
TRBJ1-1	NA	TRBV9	CASSASVDTEAFF
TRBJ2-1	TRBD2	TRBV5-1	CASRGLSGAYNEQFF
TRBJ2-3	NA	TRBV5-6	CASSTPGRGSGDTQYF
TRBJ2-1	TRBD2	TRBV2	CASSALAGYNEQFF
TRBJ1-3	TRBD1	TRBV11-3	CASSRQGAGNTIYF
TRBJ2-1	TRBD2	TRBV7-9	CASSLVAGGNEQFF
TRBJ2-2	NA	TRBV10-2	CASKIGLHTGELFF
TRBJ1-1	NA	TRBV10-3	CAISEALEEAFF
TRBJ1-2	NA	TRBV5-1	CASSLTGLNHGYTF
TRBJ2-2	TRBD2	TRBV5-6	CASSFLGTSGIGELFF
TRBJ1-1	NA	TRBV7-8	CASSTDSTEAFF
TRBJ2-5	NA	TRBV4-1	CASRWTVNEETQYF
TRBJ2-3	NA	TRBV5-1	CASSLVGMGTDTQYF